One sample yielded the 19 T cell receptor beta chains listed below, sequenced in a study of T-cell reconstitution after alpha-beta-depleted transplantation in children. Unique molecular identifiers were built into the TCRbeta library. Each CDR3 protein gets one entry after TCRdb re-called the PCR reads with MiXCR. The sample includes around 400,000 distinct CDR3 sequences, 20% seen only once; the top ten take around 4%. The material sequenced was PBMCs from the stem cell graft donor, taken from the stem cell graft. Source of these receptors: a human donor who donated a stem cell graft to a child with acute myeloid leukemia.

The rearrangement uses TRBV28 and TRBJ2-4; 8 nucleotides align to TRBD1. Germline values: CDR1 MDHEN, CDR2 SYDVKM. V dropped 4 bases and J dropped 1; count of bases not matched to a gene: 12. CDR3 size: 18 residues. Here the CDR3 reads CASSSDRVAYGAKNIQYF. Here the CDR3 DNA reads TGTGCCAGCAGTTCGGACAGGGTGGCTTACGGTGCCAAAAACATTCAGTACTTC.

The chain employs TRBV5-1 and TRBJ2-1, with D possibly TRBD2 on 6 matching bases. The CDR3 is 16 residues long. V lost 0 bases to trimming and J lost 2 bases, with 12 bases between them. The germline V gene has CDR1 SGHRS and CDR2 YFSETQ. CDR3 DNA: TGCGCCAGCAGCTTGGATTGGCGGGAAACCTACAATGAGCAGTTCTTC. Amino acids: CASSLDWRETYNEQFF.

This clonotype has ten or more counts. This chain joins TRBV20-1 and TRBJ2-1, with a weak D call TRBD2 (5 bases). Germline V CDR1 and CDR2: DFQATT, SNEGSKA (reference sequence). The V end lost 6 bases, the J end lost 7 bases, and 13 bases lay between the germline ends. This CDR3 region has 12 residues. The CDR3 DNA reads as TGCAGTGCACTAGTCTTTGGGAATGAGCAGTTCTTC. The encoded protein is CSALVFGNEQFF.

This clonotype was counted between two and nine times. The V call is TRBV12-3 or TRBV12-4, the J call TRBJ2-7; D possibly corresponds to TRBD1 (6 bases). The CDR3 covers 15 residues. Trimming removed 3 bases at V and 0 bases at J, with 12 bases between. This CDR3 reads CASSLDRSSSYEQYF. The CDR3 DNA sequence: TGTGCCAGCAGTTTGGACAGATCGAGCTCCTACGAGCAGTACTTC.

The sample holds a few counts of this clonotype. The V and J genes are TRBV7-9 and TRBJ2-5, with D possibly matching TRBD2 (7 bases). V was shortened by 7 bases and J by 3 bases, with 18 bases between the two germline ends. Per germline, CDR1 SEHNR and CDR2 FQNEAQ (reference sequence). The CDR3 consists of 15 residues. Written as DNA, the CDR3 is TGTGCCAGCAACCAACCGGGGGAGGGGGAAGAGACCCAGTACTTC. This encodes CASNQPGEGEETQYF.

This CDR3 reads CASSQDPAGGTDTQYF. For the CDR3, the DNA is TGCGCCAGCAGCCAAGATCCAGCGGGAGGCACAGATACGCAGTATTTT. This chain uses TRBV4-1 with TRBJ2-3, with 8 bases identical to TRBD2. CDR3 length: 16 amino acids. CDR1 is MGHRA, CDR2 YSYEKL, per germline. J was trimmed by 1 base and V by 0 bases; bases with no gene match: 3.

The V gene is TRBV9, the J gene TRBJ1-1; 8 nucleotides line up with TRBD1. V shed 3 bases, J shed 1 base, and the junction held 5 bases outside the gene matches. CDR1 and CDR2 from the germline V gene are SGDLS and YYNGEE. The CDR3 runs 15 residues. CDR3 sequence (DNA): TGTGCCAGCAGCGCGGGGGACAGGAGGAACACTGAAGCTTTCTTT. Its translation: CASSAGDRRNTEAFF.

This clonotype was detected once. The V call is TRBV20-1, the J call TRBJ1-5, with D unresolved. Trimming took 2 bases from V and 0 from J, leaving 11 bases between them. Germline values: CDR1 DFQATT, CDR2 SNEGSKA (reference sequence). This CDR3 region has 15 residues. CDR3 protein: CSARQGGDSNQPQHF. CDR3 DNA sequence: TGCAGTGCTAGACAAGGAGGAGATAGCAATCAGCCCCAGCATTTT.

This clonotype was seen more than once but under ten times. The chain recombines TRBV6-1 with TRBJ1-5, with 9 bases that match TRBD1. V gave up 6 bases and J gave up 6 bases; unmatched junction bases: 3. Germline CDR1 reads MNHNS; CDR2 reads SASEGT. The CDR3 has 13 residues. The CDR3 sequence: CASSLDRGQPQHF. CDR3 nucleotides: TGTGCCAGCAGCCTGGACAGGGGTCAGCCCCAGCATTTT.

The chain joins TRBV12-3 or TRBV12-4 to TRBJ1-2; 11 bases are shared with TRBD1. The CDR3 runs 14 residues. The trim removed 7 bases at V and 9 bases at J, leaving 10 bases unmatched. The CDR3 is CASTLPGTGGSYTF. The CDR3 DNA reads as TGTGCCAGCACCCTCCCTGGGACAGGGGGGAGCTACACCTTC.

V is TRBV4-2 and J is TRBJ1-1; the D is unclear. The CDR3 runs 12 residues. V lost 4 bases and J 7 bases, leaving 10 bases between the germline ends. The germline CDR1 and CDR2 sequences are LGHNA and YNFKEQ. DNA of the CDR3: TGTGCCAGCAGCCTCATGACGGGTGAAGCTTTCTTT. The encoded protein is CASSLMTGEAFF.

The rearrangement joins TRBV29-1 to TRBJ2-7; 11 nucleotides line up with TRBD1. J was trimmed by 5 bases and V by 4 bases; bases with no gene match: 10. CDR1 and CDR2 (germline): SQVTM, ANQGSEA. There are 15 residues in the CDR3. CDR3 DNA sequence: TGCAGCGTTGCCCCCGCGGGGACAGGGGGTAACGAGCAGTACTTC. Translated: CSVAPAGTGGNEQYF.

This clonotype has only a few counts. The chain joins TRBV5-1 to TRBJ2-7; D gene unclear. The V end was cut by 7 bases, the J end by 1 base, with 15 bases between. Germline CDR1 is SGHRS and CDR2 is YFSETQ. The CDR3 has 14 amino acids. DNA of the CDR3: TGCGCCAGCGGTAAAGACACTCCTTCCTACGAGCAGTACTTC. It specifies CASGKDTPSYEQYF.

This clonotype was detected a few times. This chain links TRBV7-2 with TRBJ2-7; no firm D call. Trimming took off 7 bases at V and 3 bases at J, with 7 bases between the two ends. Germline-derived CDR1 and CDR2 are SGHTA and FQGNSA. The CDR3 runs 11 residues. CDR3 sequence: CASTPNYEQYF. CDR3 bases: TGTGCCAGCACCCCTAACTACGAGCAGTACTTC.

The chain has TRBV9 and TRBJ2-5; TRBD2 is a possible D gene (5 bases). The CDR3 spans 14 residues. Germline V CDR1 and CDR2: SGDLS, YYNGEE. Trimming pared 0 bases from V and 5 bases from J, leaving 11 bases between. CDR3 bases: TGTGCCAGCAGCGTAGACGGGGTACTTGAGACCCAGTACTTC. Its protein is CASSVDGVLETQYF.

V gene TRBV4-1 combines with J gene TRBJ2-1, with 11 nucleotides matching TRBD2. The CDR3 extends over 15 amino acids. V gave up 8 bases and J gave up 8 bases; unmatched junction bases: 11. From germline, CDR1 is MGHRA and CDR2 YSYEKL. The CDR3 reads CASATSLAGGHEQFF. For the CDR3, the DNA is TGCGCCAGCGCCACCTCCCTAGCGGGAGGTCATGAGCAGTTCTTC.

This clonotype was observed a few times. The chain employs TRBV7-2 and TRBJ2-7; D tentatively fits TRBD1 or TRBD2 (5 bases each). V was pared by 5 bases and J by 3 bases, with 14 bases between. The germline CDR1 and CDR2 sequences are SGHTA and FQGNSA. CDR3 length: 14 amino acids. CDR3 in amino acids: CASSRTIGGYEQYF. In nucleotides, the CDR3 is TGTGCCAGCAGCCGTACAATTGGGGGCTACGAGCAGTACTTC. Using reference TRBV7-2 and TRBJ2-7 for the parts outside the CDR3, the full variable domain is GAGVSQSPSNKVTEKGKDVELRCDPISGHTALYWYRQSLGQGLEFLIYFQGNSAPDKSGLPSDRFSAERTGGSVSTLTIQRTQQEDSAVYLCASSRTIGGYEQYFGPGTRLTVT.

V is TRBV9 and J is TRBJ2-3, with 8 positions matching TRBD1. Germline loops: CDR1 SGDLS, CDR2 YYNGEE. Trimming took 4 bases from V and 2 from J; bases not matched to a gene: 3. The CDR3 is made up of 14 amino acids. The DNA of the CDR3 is TGTGCCAGCAGCCAGACAGGGGCCACAGATACGCAGTATTTT. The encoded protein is CASSQTGATDTQYF.

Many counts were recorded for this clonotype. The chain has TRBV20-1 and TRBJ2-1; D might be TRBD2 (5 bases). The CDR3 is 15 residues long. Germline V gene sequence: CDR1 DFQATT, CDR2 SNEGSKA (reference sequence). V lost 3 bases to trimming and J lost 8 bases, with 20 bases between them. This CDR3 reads CSARGSAFEGDEQFF. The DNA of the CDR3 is TGCAGTGCTAGGGGGTCAGCGTTCGAGGGTGATGAGCAGTTCTTC.